A selection of T cell receptor beta chains follows, all from one sample in a study of T-cell reconstitution after alpha-beta-depleted transplantation in children. TCRdb reprocessed the PCR reads via MiXCR and lists one record per CDR3 protein. The data contain 90,000 to 100,000 distinct CDR3 sequences, roughly a quarter of them singletons. The source was PBMCs, collected before TCRalphabeta/CD19-depleted stem cell transplant. The receptors shown here come from a boy aged 2-9 years with acute lymphoblastic leukemia, due to receive a stem cell transplant. Both conserved end residues are part of each CDR3. The D gene is left open where the match is weak. Expanded clones are given a class, and other clones once, few, many or no size at all.

CDR3nt,CDR3aa,j_gene,d_gene,v_gene,abundance
TGCGCCAGCAGCCACGCCCACTCCTACGAGCAGTACTTC,CASSHAHSYEQYF,TRBJ2-7,NA,TRBV4-1,many
TGTGCCAGCAGCAGGACTAGCGGGAGCACCGGGGAGCTGTTTTTT,CASSRTSGSTGELFF,TRBJ2-2,TRBD2,TRBV6-4,once
TGTGCCAGCAGCTTTAGCGAGAGCTCCTACAATGAGCAGTTCTTC,CASSFSESSYNEQFF,TRBJ2-1,NA,TRBV7-9,few
TGTGCCAGCAGTGGACAGGGCAACGAGCAGTACTTC,CASSGQGNEQYF,TRBJ2-7,TRBD1,TRBV6-2/TRBV6-3,few
TGTGCCACCAGCAGAGATCCCAGCGGGAGGGCCCTCGGGAACATTCAGTACTTC,CATSRDPSGRALGNIQYF,TRBJ2-4,TRBD2,TRBV15,few
TGTGCCAGCAGCCACGCACCGGGACAGAAGTACGAGCAGTACTTC,CASSHAPGQKYEQYF,TRBJ2-7,TRBD1,TRBV3-1,few
TGTGCCACCAGTGACCGACAGGGGATTTCATTCCATGAGCAGTTCTTC,CATSDRQGISFHEQFF,TRBJ2-1,TRBD1,TRBV24-1,NA
TGTGCCAGCAGTTTGGGATCGGGGGGAAACGAGCAGTACTTC,CASSLGSGGNEQYF,TRBJ2-7,TRBD2,TRBV12-3/TRBV12-4,few
TGCAGTGCTAGGGCCAGGGGGTCGGCCTACGAGCAGTACTTC,CSARARGSAYEQYF,TRBJ2-7,TRBD1,TRBV20-1,NA
TGTGCCAGCGCAACTCAGGGGATGAACAATGAGCAGTTCTTC,CASATQGMNNEQFF,TRBJ2-1,NA,TRBV28,few
TGTGCCAGCAGTTGGACTAGCGGGGCCTACAATGAGCAGTTCTTC,CASSWTSGAYNEQFF,TRBJ2-1,TRBD2,TRBV12-3/TRBV12-4,NA
TGTGCCAGCAGACCGTCACTAGCGGGGCCTCAAGAGACCCAGTACTTC,CASRPSLAGPQETQYF,TRBJ2-5,TRBD2,TRBV6-1,few
TGTGCCAGCAGCTTACGACCCTACGAGCAGTACTTC,CASSLRPYEQYF,TRBJ2-7,NA,TRBV7-2,NA
TGTGCCAGCAGTTCACAGTGGGGAGAAAAACTGTTTTTT,CASSSQWGEKLFF,TRBJ1-4,NA,TRBV11-2,many
TGTGCCATCAGCCCCGGGCGGCTCGATGAGCAGTTCTTC,CAISPGRLDEQFF,TRBJ2-1,NA,TRBV10-3,NA
TGCGCCAGCAGCCAAGATCACGGGGCTGGGGCCAACGTCCTGACTTTC,CASSQDHGAGANVLTF,TRBJ2-6,NA,TRBV4-3,NA
TGCGCCAGCAGCTTAAAACTAGCGGAGGTTAATGAGCAGTTCTTC,CASSLKLAEVNEQFF,TRBJ2-1,TRBD2,TRBV5-1,few